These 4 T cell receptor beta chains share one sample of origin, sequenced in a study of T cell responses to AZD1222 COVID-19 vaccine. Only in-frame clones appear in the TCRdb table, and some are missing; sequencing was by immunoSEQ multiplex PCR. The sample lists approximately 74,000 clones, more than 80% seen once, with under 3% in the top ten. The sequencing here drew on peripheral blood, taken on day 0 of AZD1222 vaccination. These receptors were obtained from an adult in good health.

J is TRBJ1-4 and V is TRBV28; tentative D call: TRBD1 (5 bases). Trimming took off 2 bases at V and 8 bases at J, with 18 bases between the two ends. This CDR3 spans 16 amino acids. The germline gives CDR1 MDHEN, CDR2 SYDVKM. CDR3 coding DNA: TGTGCCAGCAGTTTAGTATCTTTGGGACCGGCAGAAAAACTGTTTTTT. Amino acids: CASSLVSLGPAEKLFF.

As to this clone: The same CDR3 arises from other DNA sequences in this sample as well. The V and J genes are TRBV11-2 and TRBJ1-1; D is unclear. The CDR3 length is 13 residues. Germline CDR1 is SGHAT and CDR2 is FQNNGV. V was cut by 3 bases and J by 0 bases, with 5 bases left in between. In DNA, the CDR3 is TGTGCCAGCAGCTTCGGGTTGAACACTGAAGCTTTCTTT. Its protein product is CASSFGLNTEAFF.

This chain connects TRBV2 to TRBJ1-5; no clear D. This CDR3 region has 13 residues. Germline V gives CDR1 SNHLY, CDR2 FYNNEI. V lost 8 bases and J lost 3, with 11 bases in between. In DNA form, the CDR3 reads TGTGCCAGCGGGGAGGACCTCAATCAGCCCCAGCATTTT. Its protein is CASGEDLNQPQHF.

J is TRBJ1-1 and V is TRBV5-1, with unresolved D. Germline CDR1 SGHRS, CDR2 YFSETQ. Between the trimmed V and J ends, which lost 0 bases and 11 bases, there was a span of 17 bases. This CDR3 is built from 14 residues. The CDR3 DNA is TGCGCCAGCAGCTTGGGTACTCTACGGGCCGTGGCTTTCTTT. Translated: CASSLGTLRAVAFF.